This T cell receptor (beta chain) stems from a study of blood T cell repertoires in COVID-19. The repertoire was sequenced with immunoSEQ multiplex PCR; TCRdb's copy has only in-frame clones and lacks some. The sample consists of approximately 190,000 clones, over 75% of them appearing once. This CDR3 is 19 amino acids long. From germline, CDR1 is SGHTA and CDR2 FQGTGA. The ends lost 5 bases at V and 11 bases at J; junction bases unmatched: 20. The rearrangement links TRBV7-3 to TRBJ2-3; 15 nucleotides line up with TRBD2. The sequencing input was peripheral blood. This clonotype originated in an elderly man with acute or convalescent COVID-19. The CDR3 region has the DNA TGTGCCAGCAGCCCGTTCGAAAACAGGGGACTAGCGGGAGGACGTGAGCAGTATTTT. Amino acids: CASSPFENRGLAGGREQYF.